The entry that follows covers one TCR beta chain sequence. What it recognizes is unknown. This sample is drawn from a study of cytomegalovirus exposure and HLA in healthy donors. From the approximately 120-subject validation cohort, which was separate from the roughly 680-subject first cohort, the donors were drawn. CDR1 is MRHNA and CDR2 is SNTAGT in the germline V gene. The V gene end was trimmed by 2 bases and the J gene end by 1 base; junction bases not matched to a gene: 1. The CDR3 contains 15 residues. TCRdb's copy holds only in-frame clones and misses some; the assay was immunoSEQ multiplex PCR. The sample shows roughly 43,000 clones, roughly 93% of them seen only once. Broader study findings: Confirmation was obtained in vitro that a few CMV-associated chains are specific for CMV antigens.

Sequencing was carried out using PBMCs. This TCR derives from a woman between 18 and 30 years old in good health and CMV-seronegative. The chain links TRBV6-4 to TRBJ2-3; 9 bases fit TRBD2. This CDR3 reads CASSDASGGTDTQYF. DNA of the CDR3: TGTGCCAGCAGTGACGCTAGCGGGGGCACAGATACGCAGTATTTT.